One T cell receptor (beta chain) is described in this entry. Its specificity is unknown. The CDR3 contains 14 residues. Germline CDR1 reads DFQATT; CDR2 reads SNEGSKA (reference sequence). V lost 4 bases to trimming and J lost 2 bases; unmatched junction nucleotides: 3. The data are from a study of T cells in Graves' hyperthyroidism and ophthalmopathy. The wider study: Peripheral blood was obtained at initial diagnosis, preceding any treatment. Study-wide results and caveats: A median roughly 6.6 months before onset, the model predicted ophthalmopathy.

Each patient was aged 18 to 65 and had newly diagnosed hyperthyroidism of under 2 months' duration. Patients having uncontrolled infection, another autoimmune disease, pregnancy or lactation were not included. TCR beta CDR3 sequences were amplified from RNA transcripts. A set of HTBI primers served as the primers for a first-round RT-PCR of the TCR CDR3. MiXCR, applied by TCRdb to the multiplex PCR reads, yields one record per CDR3 protein. The table has 730,000 or so distinct CDR3 sequences, around 19% seen once. V is TRBV20-1 and J is TRBJ2-1, with 9 bases that match TRBD1. This clonotype was sampled from a woman aged 45-65 years with Graves' hyperthyroidism that later progressed to Graves' ophthalmopathy. Sequencing was carried out using blood. CDR3 DNA: TGCAGTGCTATACAGGGGGCCCCCTACAATGAGCAGTTCTTC. This sequence encodes CSAIQGAPYNEQFF.